Following are 13 T cell receptor beta chains from one sample sequenced in a study of blood T cell repertoires in COVID-19. Assay: immunoSEQ multiplex PCR; the TCRdb copy retains only in-frame clones and omits some. The top ten clones hold approximately 3.9% of a sample with around 140,000 clones, more than 65% of them seen once. The specimen was peripheral blood. Receptors originate from a woman aged 55-70 years with acute or convalescent COVID-19.

The V call is TRBV19, the J call TRBJ1-2; D is ambiguous. The V gene lost 4 bases and the J gene lost 4 bases, with 7 bases spanning the gap. The germline V gene encodes CDR1 LNHDA and CDR2 SQIVND (reference sequence). The CDR3 is 12 residues long. The CDR3 DNA reads as TGTGCCAGTAGTACACAAACCTATGGCTACACCTTC. This codes for CASSTQTYGYTF.

The rearrangement uses TRBV20-1 and TRBJ1-3; D call uncertain. The CDR3 totals 15 residues. Germline loops: CDR1 DFQATT, CDR2 SNEGSKA (reference sequence). Trimming removed 3 bases from V and 0 bases from J, with 12 bases in between. Here the CDR3 DNA reads TGCAGTGCTAGTTTCGGCCGGAGCTCTGGAAACACCATATATTTT. This gives the protein CSASFGRSSGNTIYF.

The rearrangement joins TRBV11-1 to TRBJ2-1; 8 bases fit TRBD2. CDR1 and CDR2 from the germline V gene are SGHAT and FQDESV (reference sequence). V gave up 1 base and J gave up 4 bases; unmatched junction bases: 3. The CDR3 covers 15 residues. The CDR3 nucleotides read TGTGCCAGCAGCTTAGTTAGCGGGACTTACAATGAGCAGTTCTTC. This encodes CASSLVSGTYNEQFF.

The V and J genes are TRBV30 and TRBJ1-2; perhaps TRBD1 as D (5 bases). Trimming stripped 4 bases from V and 4 bases from J, with 19 bases between. Germline CDR1 GTSNPN, CDR2 SVGIG (reference sequence). This CDR3 has 15 amino acids. This chain's CDR3 is CAWNWGGGGPYGYTF. The CDR3 nucleotides read TGTGCCTGGAACTGGGGCGGGGGAGGGCCCTATGGCTACACCTTC. Full variable domain (rest looked up from reference TRBV30 and TRBJ1-2): SQTIHQWPATLVQPVGSPLSLECTVEGTSNPNLYWYRQAAGRGLQLLFYSVGIGQISSEVPQNLSASRPQDRQFILSSKKLLLSDSGFYLCAWNWGGGGPYGYTFGSGTRLTVV.

This sequence joins TRBV6-6 and TRBJ2-1, with D perhaps matching TRBD2 (6 bases). Germline CDR1 and CDR2: MNHNY and SVGAGI (reference sequence). The ends were cut back, 5 bases at V and 4 bases at J, with 21 bases in the middle. The CDR3 sequence is 17 residues long. Here the CDR3 reads CASSLNPAGSLYNEQFF. DNA of the CDR3: TGTGCCAGCAGTCTGAACCCCGCCGGGAGTTTGTACAATGAGCAGTTCTTC.

The rearrangement links TRBV13 to TRBJ1-1; TRBD1 is a possible D gene (6 bases). Trimming took 3 bases from V and 6 from J, leaving 14 bases between them. The CDR3 sequence is 14 residues long. Germline-derived CDR1 and CDR2 are PRHDT and FYEKMQ (reference sequence). The CDR3 coding sequence is TGTGCCAGCAGCTTCGCCAGGGGCTCGTCTGAAGCTTTCTTT. As protein: CASSFARGSSEAFF.

The genes are TRBV28 and TRBJ1-6; no definite D call. The V end lost 4 bases, the J end lost 11 bases, and 24 bases lay between the germline ends. The CDR3 runs to 17 residues. CDR1 and CDR2 from the germline V gene are MDHEN and SYDVKM. The CDR3: CASSSRLTRIWITPLHF. As DNA, the CDR3 is TGTGCCAGCAGTTCTCGGCTAACGAGGATCTGGATAACACCCCTCCACTTT. Based on the CDR3 plus reference TRBV28 and TRBJ1-6, the full variable domain is DVKVTQSSRYLVKRTGEKVFLECVQDMDHENMFWYRQDPGLGLRLIYFSYDVKMKEKGDIPEGYSVSREKKERFSLILESASTNQTSMYLCASSSRLTRIWITPLHFGNGTRLTVT.

The chain has TRBV29-1 and TRBJ1-2, with D possibly TRBD1 on 6 matching bases. This CDR3 comprises 13 residues. Trimming shortened V by 6 bases and J by 8 bases, and 19 bases separated the two germline ends. Germline V lookup: CDR1 SQVTM, CDR2 ANQGSEA. The CDR3 sequence is CSVTTGGATGYTF. CDR3 nucleotides: TGCAGCGTGACAACCGGGGGGGCCACCGGCTACACCTTC.

Here the CDR3 DNA reads TGCGCCAGCAGCCAAGGCGGGGGATTCTACGAGCAGTACTTC. Its translation: CASSQGGGFYEQYF. The V and J genes are TRBV4-1 and TRBJ2-7, with TRBD2 matching 7 bases. The CDR3 spans 14 residues. V dropped 1 base and J dropped 3; count of bases not matched to a gene: 3. The germline CDR1 and CDR2 sequences are MGHRA and YSYEKL.

This chain joins TRBV7-9 and TRBJ2-3; TRBD1 matches at 7 bases. Trimming removed 5 bases from V and 3 bases from J; junction bases left unmatched: 2. Germline V gives CDR1 SEHNR, CDR2 FQNEAQ (reference sequence). There are 13 residues in the CDR3. DNA for the CDR3: TGTGCCAGCAGCCTGGGACAGACAGATACGCAGTATTTT. This translates into CASSLGQTDTQYF. Full variable domain (remainder filled in from reference TRBV7-9 and TRBJ2-3): DTGVSQNPRHKITKRGQNVTFRCDPISEHNRLYWYRQTLGQGPEFLTYFQNEAQLEKSRLLSDRFSAERPKGSFSTLEIQRTEQGDSAMYLCASSLGQTDTQYFGPGTRLTVL.

The chain is built from TRBV2 and TRBJ2-2; the match to TRBD1 covers 9 bases. The junction had 0 bases not matched to a gene; V was cut back by 9 bases and J by 1 base. Germline-derived CDR1 and CDR2 are SNHLY and FYNNEI. The CDR3 extends over 13 amino acids. Here the CDR3 reads CARGQGNTGELFF. CDR3 in DNA: TGTGCCAGGGGACAGGGGAACACCGGGGAGCTGTTTTTT.

J is TRBJ2-1 and V is TRBV11-3; TRBD2 might be the D (5 bases). The germline CDR1 and CDR2 sequences are SGHNT and YENEEA. This CDR3 is 16 amino acids long. V gave up 5 bases and J gave up 0 bases, with 14 bases separating them. Written as DNA, the CDR3 is TGTGCCAGCAGCCCCGGAGCGGTAAACTCCTACAATGAGCAGTTCTTC. Its translation is CASSPGAVNSYNEQFF. Looking up the rest from reference TRBV11-3 and TRBJ2-1 gives the full variable domain: EAGVVQSPRYKIIEKKQPVAFWCNPISGHNTLYWYLQNLGQGPELLIRYENEEAVDDSQLPKDRFSAERLKGVDSTLKIQPAELGDSAVYLCASSPGAVNSYNEQFFGPGTRLTVL.

The genes are TRBV7-9 and TRBJ2-7, with 8 bases fitting TRBD1. Germline V gene data show CDR1 as SEHNR and CDR2 as FQNEAQ (reference sequence). This CDR3 contains 12 residues. J lost 5 bases, V lost 5 bases, and 2 bases had no gene match. CDR3 in amino acids: CASSRTGNEQYF. In DNA, the CDR3 is TGTGCCAGCAGCCGGACAGGGAACGAGCAGTACTTC.